The present TCR beta chain was sequenced within a study of OX40 agonist ivuxolimab in advanced cancers. About the study: Patients took ivuxolimab, an agonistic anti-OX40 (CD134) antibody.

The V end was cut by 4 bases, the J end by 6 bases, with 24 bases between. From germline, CDR1 is SNHLY and CDR2 FYNNEI. The CDR3 consists of 17 residues. Produced via immunoSEQ multiplex PCR; TCRdb's table is partial and in-frame only. The table includes fewer than 85,000 clones, about 86% detected once. The source material was CD4+ or CD8+ T cells sorted from blood, sampled in a trial of the OX40 agonist ivuxolimab. The receptor's source is an adult with an advanced solid tumor such as melanoma, head and neck, liver or kidney cancer. V gene TRBV2 combines with J gene TRBJ1-1; perhaps TRBD1 as D (5 bases). DNA of the CDR3: TGTGCCAGCAGTGTACTTCTGAGGTCAGCGACGGGGGCTGAAGCTTTCTTT. The encoded protein is CASSVLLRSATGAEAFF.